This T cell receptor (beta chain) was documented in a study of blood T cells in healthy people across ages. Overall study results and limits: A greater number of naive CD4+ cells and higher diversity distinguished long-lived donors from aged donors.

This clonotype was observed a few times. Its antigen is as yet unknown. This CDR3 has 13 residues. The germline V gene encodes CDR1 SGHTA and CDR2 FQGNSA. Trimming cost V 5 bases and J 7 bases; bases outside gene matches: 7. A J-beta primer mix and a sample-barcoded 5' primer were used in a second PCR of roughly 7 to 12 cycles. TCRdb redid the calling of the 5' RACE reads with MiXCR, one entry per CDR3 protein. The table shows hundreds of thousands of distinct CDR3 sequences, with about 42% occurring only once. The specimen sequenced was blood. The chain employs TRBV7-2 and TRBJ1-1; 7 bases line up with TRBD1. This receptor was obtained from a man aged 55 to 69 in good health. CDR3 loop: CASSLVRGDEAFF. As DNA, the CDR3 is TGTGCCAGCAGCCTCGTCAGGGGGGATGAAGCTTTCTTT. The variable domain in full, completed from reference TRBV7-2 and TRBJ1-1, reads GAGVSQSPSNKVTEKGKDVELRCDPISGHTALYWYRQSLGQGLEFLIYFQGNSAPDKSGLPSDRFSAERTGGSVSTLTIQRTQQEDSAVYLCASSLVRGDEAFFGQGTRLTVV.